This T cell receptor beta chain was retrieved from a study of cytomegalovirus exposure and HLA in healthy donors. The CDR3 covers 16 residues. J gave up 6 bases and V 0 bases, and 6 bases lay outside the gene matches. Germline CDR1 is MNHNY and CDR2 is SVGAGI (reference sequence). Findings of the study overall: Immune exposure was documented only through CMV serostatus. The study carried out a later analysis of TCR beta sequences. It associated 16,951 of them with specific HLA alleles at a false discovery rate of 0.05. Cytomegalovirus association was listed for approximately 150 TCR beta chains.

Vbeta (60) and Jbeta (13) primers were used in the PCR. Produced via immunoSEQ multiplex PCR; TCRdb's table is partial and in-frame only. The data contain about 98,000 clones, about 70% of them singletons. To note about this clone: Antigen specificity is unknown.

The chain couples TRBV6-6 to TRBJ2-1; 9 bases map to TRBD2. Sequenced sample: PBMCs. The TCR originated in a female donor in good health and CMV-seronegative. CDR3 protein: CASSYSGRGGVNEQFF. DNA of the CDR3: TGTGCCAGCAGTTACTCAGGGCGGGGGGGCGTCAATGAGCAGTTCTTC.